This T cell receptor beta chain was recovered during a study of vaccination and CD4 T cells after COVID-19. On the study more broadly: Investigators stimulated cells with overlapping spike peptides drawn from SARS-CoV-2, HCoV-NL63, HCoV-OC43 and HCoV-229E. Each of the control cultures got a CEFX pool, an HIV-1 Nef pool, or no peptide.

Cultured CD4+ T cell DNA was sequenced using the Oncomine TCR Beta short-read assay. Genomic DNA from cultured CD4+ T cells was extracted. TCRdb ran MiXCR on the PCR reads and lists one entry per CDR3 protein. The data show more than 15,000 distinct CDR3 sequences, around 29% seen once. This clonotype was recorded a few times. What it binds is unknown. As for treatment: roughly 11-day PBMC culture with coronavirus spike peptide pools or control peptides (ViraFEST assay). Using peptide pools, antigen-specific T cells were expanded in ViraFEST before TCRs were sequenced. Germline CDR1 MNHNS, CDR2 SASEGT. V shed 7 bases and J shed 6 bases, with 13 bases lying between them. The length of the CDR3 is 12 residues.

The specimen sequenced was cultured CD4+ T cells from blood. This rearrangement joins TRBV6-1 to TRBJ2-7; D may be TRBD2 (5 bases). The origin of this receptor is a human donor with COVID-19. This CDR3 reads CASMLAGGEQYF. CDR3 nucleotides: TGTGCCAGCATGCTCGCTGGAGGCGAGCAGTACTTC.